This TCR beta chain emerged from a study of glioma-infiltrating T cells after dendritic cell vaccination. In the study overall: Monocyte-derived dendritic cells, cultured seven days with IL-4 and GM-CSF, were pulsed with autologous tumor lysate.

About this clone: Antigen specificity is unknown.

The primer mix had 60 V beta and 13 J beta primers. The assay was immunoSEQ multiplex PCR, and TCRdb's table has in-frame clones only and misses some. The table records approximately 85,000 clones, about 85% of them present only once. Time point of the sample: after dendritic cell vaccination, including at tumor progression/relapse. This CDR3 has 16 residues. From germline, CDR1 is ENHRY and CDR2 SYGVKD. The V segment lost 4 bases and the J segment 2 bases; nucleotides outside the gene matches: 6. Regarding the study as a whole: Complete blood and tumor specimen sets were limited to few patients.

Here the sequenced sample was blood, taken after dendritic cell vaccination. The TCR sequence derives from a human donor with glioblastoma. The chain is built from TRBV10-3 and TRBJ2-1, with 9 positions matching TRBD2. CDR3 sequence reads: CAISGLAGEPYNEQFF. The CDR3 coding sequence is TGTGCCATCAGTGGGTTAGCGGGAGAGCCCTACAATGAGCAGTTCTTC.